The rows below give T cell receptor beta chains drawn from one sample of a study of blood T cell repertoires in COVID-19. The data were produced by immunoSEQ multiplex PCR, yet TCRdb's version contains in-frame clones alone and is incomplete. The table shows a few hundred thousand clones, with around 83% occurring only once. The sample was PBMCs or T cells enriched from blood (not recorded which). The receptors stem from a woman in her thirties or forties who had recovered from COVID-19. Both conserved end residues are part of each CDR3. The order of the fields is clone size, V gene, J gene, D gene, CDR3 protein, CDR3 DNA. D genes are given only for firm matches. Some rows have no size entry. The others give once, few or many, or a class for an expanded clone.

clone_size: -
v_call: TRBV3-1/TRBV3-2
j_call: TRBJ2-7
d_call: TRBD2
cdr3_aa: CASRGTSGTYEQYF
cdr3_nt: TGTGCCAGCAGGGGGACTAGCGGGACCTACGAGCAGTACTTC

clone_size: -
v_call: TRBV24-1
j_call: TRBJ1-5
d_call: TRBD1
cdr3_aa: CATSVTGDQPQHF
cdr3_nt: TGTGCCACCAGTGTTACAGGGGACCAGCCCCAGCATTTT

clone_size: few
v_call: TRBV10-3
j_call: TRBJ2-1
d_call: -
cdr3_aa: CAITGPYNEQFF
cdr3_nt: TGTGCCATCACTGGCCCATACAATGAGCAGTTCTTC

clone_size: -
v_call: TRBV27
j_call: TRBJ2-1
d_call: -
cdr3_aa: CASSLRRDLNEQFF
cdr3_nt: TGTGCCAGCAGTTTACGGCGGGACCTGAATGAGCAGTTCTTC

clone_size: -
v_call: TRBV7-9
j_call: TRBJ2-7
d_call: TRBD2
cdr3_aa: CASSRPGLAVYEQYF
cdr3_nt: TGTGCCAGCAGCCGTCCGGGACTAGCGGTCTACGAGCAGTACTTC

clone_size: -
v_call: TRBV27
j_call: TRBJ2-2
d_call: -
cdr3_aa: CASSLSPGGELFF
cdr3_nt: TGTGCCAGCAGTTTATCGCCAGGGGGGGAGCTGTTTTTT

clone_size: -
v_call: TRBV14
j_call: TRBJ2-5
d_call: TRBD2
cdr3_aa: CASSPGGLAGVQETQYF
cdr3_nt: TGTGCCAGCAGCCCTGGTGGGCTAGCGGGAGTTCAAGAGACCCAGTACTTC

clone_size: once
v_call: TRBV5-1
j_call: TRBJ2-7
d_call: TRBD2
cdr3_aa: CASSFGTSAYEQYF
cdr3_nt: TGCGCCAGCAGCTTCGGGACTAGCGCATACGAGCAGTACTTC

clone_size: -
v_call: TRBV7-2
j_call: TRBJ1-1
d_call: -
cdr3_aa: CASSFSGGHNTEAFF
cdr3_nt: TGTGCCAGCAGCTTCAGTGGAGGGCATAACACTGAAGCTTTCTTT

clone_size: -
v_call: TRBV23-1
j_call: TRBJ2-7
d_call: TRBD1
cdr3_aa: CASIRDREPHEQYF
cdr3_nt: TGCGCCAGCATTAGAGACAGGGAACCCCACGAGCAGTACTTC

clone_size: -
v_call: TRBV7-2
j_call: TRBJ1-1
d_call: TRBD1
cdr3_aa: CASSPRTGVGTTEAFF
cdr3_nt: TGTGCCAGCAGCCCGCGGACAGGGGTGGGTACTACTGAAGCTTTCTTT

clone_size: once
v_call: TRBV4-1
j_call: TRBJ2-1
d_call: TRBD1
cdr3_aa: CASSRLGTGDLEQFF
cdr3_nt: TGCGCCAGCAGCCGCCTTGGGACAGGTGACCTTGAGCAGTTCTTC

clone_size: -
v_call: TRBV7-2
j_call: TRBJ2-1
d_call: -
cdr3_aa: CASSLLLAVNEQFF
cdr3_nt: TGTGCCAGCAGCCTCTTACTAGCCGTCAATGAGCAGTTCTTC

clone_size: few
v_call: TRBV2
j_call: TRBJ1-3
d_call: -
cdr3_aa: CGATSGNTIYF
cdr3_nt: TGTGGAGCGACTTCTGGAAACACCATATATTTT

clone_size: -
v_call: TRBV5-4
j_call: TRBJ1-2
d_call: TRBD1
cdr3_aa: CASSGQGAHYGYTF
cdr3_nt: TGTGCCAGCAGCGGACAGGGGGCTCACTATGGCTACACCTTC

clone_size: -
v_call: TRBV7-9
j_call: TRBJ2-5
d_call: -
cdr3_aa: CASSLLSGGGQETQYF
cdr3_nt: TGTGCCAGCAGCTTATTGTCAGGAGGCGGCCAAGAGACCCAGTACTTC